This T cell receptor beta chain was identified during a study of T cells in Graves' hyperthyroidism and ophthalmopathy. Study-wide points: The model foresaw ophthalmopathy a median around 6 months prior to onset. The majority of expanded thyroid clonotypes above 0.001 also appeared in blood.

The CDR3 regions of TCR beta were amplified from RNA transcripts. The study used the HTBI primer set for a first-round RT-PCR of the TCR CDR3. TCRdb fed the multiplex PCR reads into MiXCR, producing one record per CDR3 protein. The sample contains hundreds of thousands of distinct CDR3 sequences, approximately 14% of which appear only once. Germline lookup yields CDR1 SNHLY and CDR2 FYNNEI. The length of the CDR3 is 23 residues. Patients counted as stable if ophthalmopathy did not develop within 18 months. Every diagnosis used clinical symptoms, serum thyroxine and TRAb, thyroid ultrasound and orbital computed tomography. A few counts support this clonotype. Its antigen is undetermined. A read error may produce the germline difference seen at one junction end.

The chain employs TRBV2 and TRBJ2-4; 10 bases line up with TRBD2. The receptor was derived from a woman aged 18 to 35 with Graves' hyperthyroidism. Sequenced input: blood. The CDR3 here is CASTGPPAWLAGADSLAKSIQYF. DNA for the CDR3: TGTGCCAGCACAGGTCCCCCCGCGTGGCTAGCGGGAGCGGATTCTCTAGCCAAAAGCATTCAGTACTTC. The full variable domain, completed using reference TRBV2 and TRBJ2-4, is EPEVTQTPSHQVTQMGQEVILRCVPISNHLYFYWYRQILGQKVEFLVSFYNNEISEKSEIFDDQFSVERPDGSNFTLKIRSTKLEDSAMYFCASTGPPAWLAGADSLAKSIQYFGAGTRLSVL.